This T cell receptor beta chain was documented in a study of early T cells in non-severe SARS-CoV-2 infection. Overall study results and limits: Anti-spike CD8 responses were favored by VDJdb matching, which missed private and CD4 specificities.

Note on this clonotype: Antigen specificity is unknown.

One entry per CDR3 protein, called by TCRdb with MiXCR from the 5' RACE reads. The sample has tens of thousands of distinct CDR3 sequences, less than 5% seen once. V was pared by 1 base and J by 7 bases, with 8 bases of the junction left unmatched. Germline values: CDR1 DFQATT, CDR2 SNEGSKA (reference sequence). CDR3 length: 15 residues. The TCR comes from an adult who was a healthcare worker with PCR-confirmed SARS-CoV-2 infection or an uninfected control (not recorded which). Material: whole blood. The chain couples TRBV20-1 to TRBJ2-1; 9 bases align to TRBD1. The chain's CDR3 is CSARGGQGLLNEQFF. In DNA, the CDR3 is TGCAGTGCTAGAGGGGGACAGGGTCTTTTAAATGAGCAGTTCTTC.